This T cell receptor (beta chain) is drawn from a study of cytomegalovirus exposure and HLA in healthy donors. The CDR3 sequence is 14 residues long. The germline V gene has CDR1 SNHLY and CDR2 FYNNEI. To note about this clone: The junction shows a germline mismatch at one end, possibly a read error. The same CDR3 can be traced to other DNA sequences in this sample.

The study ran its PCR with 60 Vbeta and 13 Jbeta primers. Profiled with immunoSEQ multiplex PCR; TCRdb holds only in-frame clones, not every one. The repertoire holds roughly 130,000 clones, with approximately 80% as singletons. The chain joins TRBV2 to TRBJ1-1, with D hard to call. The source of this sequence is a woman between 18 and 29 years old in good health and CMV-seropositive. The sequencing sample was made of PBMCs. CDR3 in amino acids: CASSVLAESTEAFF. CDR3 in DNA: TGTGCTAGCAGTGTCTTGGCAGAAAGTACTGAAGCTTTCTTT.